Sequencing of this TCR beta chain was carried out in a study of CD4 T cells in relation to SARS-CoV-2 and coronaviruses. Regarding the study as a whole: Samples before the pandemic and after infection were not matched within any donor.

CD4+ T cells from unexposed donors were obtained before the COVID-19 pandemic (2011-2018). The cells were cultured for under twelve days before CD4+ T cells were isolated. As cell numbers allowed, unexposed-donor CD4+ T cells faced SARS-CoV-2 S/N and four cold-coronavirus spikes. Germline V CDR1 and CDR2: SGHRS, YFSETQ. Germline trimming cut 3 bases from V and 4 bases from J; bases unmatched to any gene: 3. The CDR3 is 13 residues long. Profiling relied on immunoSEQ multiplex PCR, and the TCRdb table lists in-frame clones only, not all of them. The table includes roughly 19,000 clones, more than 60% detected once. As for this clone: Its antigen is unknown.

Sample: CD4+ T cells from PBMCs, cultured in vitro. The sequence came from a human donor in good health. V gene TRBV5-1 combines with J gene TRBJ2-5; the match to TRBD2 covers 7 bases. CDR3 amino acids: CASSSTGGETQYF. DNA of the CDR3: TGCGCCAGCAGCTCGACGGGAGGAGAGACCCAGTACTTC.